This TCR beta chain is from a study of shared clonotypes between healthy human individuals. This table comes from immunoSEQ multiplex PCR, and its TCRdb copy is limited to in-frame clones, with some not included. Among about 980,000 clones listed, over 60% were seen once. All donors were Caucasian adults living in Nashville, Tennessee. Germline values: CDR1 MDHEN, CDR2 SYDVKM. The CDR3 is 13 residues long. Trimming cost V 5 bases and J 7 bases; bases outside gene matches: 7. The J gene is TRBJ1-2, the V gene TRBV28, with TRBD1 matching 7 bases. The source is a man aged 18-30 years in good health. Sequences were obtained from memory CD4+ T cells sorted from blood. Subset: CD45RA-negative fraction. The CDR3 DNA reads as TGTGCCAGCAGTCCCGCGACAGGGTCTGGCTACACCTTC. Protein sequence: CASSPATGSGYTF.